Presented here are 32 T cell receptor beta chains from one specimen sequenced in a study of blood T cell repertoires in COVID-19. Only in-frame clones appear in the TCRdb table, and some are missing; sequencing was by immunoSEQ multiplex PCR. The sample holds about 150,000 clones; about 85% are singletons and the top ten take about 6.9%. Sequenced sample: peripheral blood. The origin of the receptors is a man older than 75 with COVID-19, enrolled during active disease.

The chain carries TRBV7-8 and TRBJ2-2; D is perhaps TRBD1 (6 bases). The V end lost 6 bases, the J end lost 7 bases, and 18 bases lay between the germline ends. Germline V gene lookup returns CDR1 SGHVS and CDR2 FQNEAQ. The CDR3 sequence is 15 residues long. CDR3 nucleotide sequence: TGTGCCAGCAGTTCACAGGGTTGGGGGAGCGGGGAGCTGTTTTTT. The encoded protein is CASSSQGWGSGELFF.

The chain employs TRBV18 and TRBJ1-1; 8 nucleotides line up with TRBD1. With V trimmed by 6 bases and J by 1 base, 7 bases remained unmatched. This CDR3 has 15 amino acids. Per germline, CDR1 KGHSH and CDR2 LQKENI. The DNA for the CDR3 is TGTGCCAGCTCCGACCAGGGGGCTCAGAACACTGAAGCTTTCTTT. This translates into CASSDQGAQNTEAFF.

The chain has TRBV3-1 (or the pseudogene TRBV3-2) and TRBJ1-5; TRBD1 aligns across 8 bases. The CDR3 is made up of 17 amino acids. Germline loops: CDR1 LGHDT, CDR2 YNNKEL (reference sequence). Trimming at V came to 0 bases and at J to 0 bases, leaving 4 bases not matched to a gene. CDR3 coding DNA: TGTGCCAGCAGCCAAGAGGGACAGGCATATAGCAATCAGCCCCAGCATTTT. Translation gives CASSQEGQAYSNQPQHF.

In DNA form, the CDR3 reads TGTGCCAGCAGCCCCCCCCGGGTAACTGAAGCTTTCTTT. This encodes CASSPPRVTEAFF. The V and J genes are TRBV27 and TRBJ1-1; D is uncertain. The CDR3 runs to 13 residues. Germline CDR1 is MNHEY and CDR2 is SMNVEV (reference sequence). Trimming took 6 bases from V and 5 from J, leaving 13 bases between them.

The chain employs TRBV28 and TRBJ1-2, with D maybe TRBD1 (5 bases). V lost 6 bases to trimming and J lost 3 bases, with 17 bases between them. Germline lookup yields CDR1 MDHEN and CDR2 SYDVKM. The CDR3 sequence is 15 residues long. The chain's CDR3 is CASRSGPWGDYGYTF. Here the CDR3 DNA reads TGTGCCAGCAGATCCGGACCGTGGGGGGACTATGGCTACACCTTC.

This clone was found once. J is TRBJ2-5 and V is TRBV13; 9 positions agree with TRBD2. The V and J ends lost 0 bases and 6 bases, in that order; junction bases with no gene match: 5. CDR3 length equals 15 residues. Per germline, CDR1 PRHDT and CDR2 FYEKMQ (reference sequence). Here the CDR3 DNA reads TGTGCCAGCAGCTTAGGGGCGGGGGGGCGACAGACCCAGTACTTC. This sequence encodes CASSLGAGGRQTQYF. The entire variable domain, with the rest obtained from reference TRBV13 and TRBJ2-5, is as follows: AAGVIQSPRHLIKEKRETATLKCYPIPRHDTVYWYQQGPGQDPQFLISFYEKMQSDKGSIPDRFSAQQFSDYHSELNMSSLELGDSALYFCASSLGAGGRQTQYFGPGTRLLVL.

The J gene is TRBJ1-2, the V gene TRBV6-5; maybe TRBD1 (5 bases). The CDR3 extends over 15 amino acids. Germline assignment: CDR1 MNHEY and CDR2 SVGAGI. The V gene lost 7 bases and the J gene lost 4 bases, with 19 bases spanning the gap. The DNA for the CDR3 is TGTGCCAGCACCCTTACCCCACAGGCCTTCTATGGCTACACCTTC. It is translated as CASTLTPQAFYGYTF.

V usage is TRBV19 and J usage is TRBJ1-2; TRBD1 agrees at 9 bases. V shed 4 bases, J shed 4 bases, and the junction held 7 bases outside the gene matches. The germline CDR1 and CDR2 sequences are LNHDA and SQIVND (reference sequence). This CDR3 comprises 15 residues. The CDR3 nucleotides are TGTGCCAGTAGTAGTGGGACAGGGAGGTCCTATGGCTACACCTTC. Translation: CASSSGTGRSYGYTF.

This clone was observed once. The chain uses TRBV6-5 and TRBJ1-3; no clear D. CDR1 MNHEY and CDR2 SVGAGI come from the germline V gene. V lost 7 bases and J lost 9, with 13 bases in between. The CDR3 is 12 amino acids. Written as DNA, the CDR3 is TGTGCCAGCACCCTCCGCGGTTCCACCATATATTTT. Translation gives CASTLRGSTIYF.

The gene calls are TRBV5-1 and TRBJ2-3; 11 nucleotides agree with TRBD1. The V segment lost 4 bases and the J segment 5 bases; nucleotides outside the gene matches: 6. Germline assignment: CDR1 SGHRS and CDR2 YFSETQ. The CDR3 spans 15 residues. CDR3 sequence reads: CASSTAGTGGDTQYF. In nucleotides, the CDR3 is TGCGCCAGCAGCACGGCGGGGACAGGGGGAGATACGCAGTATTTT.

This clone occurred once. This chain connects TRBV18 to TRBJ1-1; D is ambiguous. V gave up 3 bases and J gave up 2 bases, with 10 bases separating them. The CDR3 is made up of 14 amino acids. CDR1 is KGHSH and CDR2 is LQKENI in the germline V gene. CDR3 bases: TGTGCCAGCTCACCGACTCTCTCTAACACTGAAGCTTTCTTT. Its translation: CASSPTLSNTEAFF.

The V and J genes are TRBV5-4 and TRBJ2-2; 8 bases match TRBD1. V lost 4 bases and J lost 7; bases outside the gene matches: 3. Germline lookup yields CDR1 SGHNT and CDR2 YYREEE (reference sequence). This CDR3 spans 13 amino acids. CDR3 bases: TGTGCCAGCAGCCGGACAGGGTTCGGGGAGCTGTTTTTT. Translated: CASSRTGFGELFF.

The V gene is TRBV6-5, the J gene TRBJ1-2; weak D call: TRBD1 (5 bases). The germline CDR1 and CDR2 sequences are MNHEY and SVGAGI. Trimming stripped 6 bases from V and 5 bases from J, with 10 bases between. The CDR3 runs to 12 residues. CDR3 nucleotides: TGTGCCAGCAGCGCAGGGAAGTATGGCTACACCTTC. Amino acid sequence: CASSAGKYGYTF.

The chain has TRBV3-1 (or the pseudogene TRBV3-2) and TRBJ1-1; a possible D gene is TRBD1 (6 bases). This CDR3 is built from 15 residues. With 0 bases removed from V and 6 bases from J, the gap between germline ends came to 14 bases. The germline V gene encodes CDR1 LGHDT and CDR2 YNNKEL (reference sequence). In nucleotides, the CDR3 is TGTGCCAGCAGCCAAGATCGGGGGGGCTACCCTGAAGCTTTCTTT. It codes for CASSQDRGGYPEAFF.

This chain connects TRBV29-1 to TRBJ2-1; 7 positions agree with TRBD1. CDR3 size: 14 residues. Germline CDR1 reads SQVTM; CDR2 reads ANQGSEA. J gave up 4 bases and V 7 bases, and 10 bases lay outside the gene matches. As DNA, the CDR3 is TGCAGCGCGGAAGGGGGCGCGGGTTACAATGAGCAGTTCTTC. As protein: CSAEGGAGYNEQFF.

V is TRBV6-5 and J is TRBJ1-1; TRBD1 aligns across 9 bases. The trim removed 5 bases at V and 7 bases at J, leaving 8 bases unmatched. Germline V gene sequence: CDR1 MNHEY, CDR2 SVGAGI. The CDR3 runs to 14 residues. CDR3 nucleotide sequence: TGTGCCAGCAGTAACCCCGGGACAGGGCTTGAAGCTTTCTTT. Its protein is CASSNPGTGLEAFF.

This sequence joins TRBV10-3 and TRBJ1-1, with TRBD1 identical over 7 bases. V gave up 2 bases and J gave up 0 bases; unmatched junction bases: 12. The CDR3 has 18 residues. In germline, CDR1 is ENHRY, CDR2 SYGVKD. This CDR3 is CAISEGGTGVGMNTEAFF. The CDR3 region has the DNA TGTGCCATCAGTGAGGGCGGAACAGGGGTTGGTATGAACACTGAAGCTTTCTTT.

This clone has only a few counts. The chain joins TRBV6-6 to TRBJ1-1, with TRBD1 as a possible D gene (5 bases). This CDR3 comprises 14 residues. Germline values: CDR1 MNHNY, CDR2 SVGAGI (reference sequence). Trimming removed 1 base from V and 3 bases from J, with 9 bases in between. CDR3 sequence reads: CASSYFRGDTEAFF. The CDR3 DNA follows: TGTGCCAGCAGTTACTTCCGGGGGGACACTGAAGCTTTCTTT.

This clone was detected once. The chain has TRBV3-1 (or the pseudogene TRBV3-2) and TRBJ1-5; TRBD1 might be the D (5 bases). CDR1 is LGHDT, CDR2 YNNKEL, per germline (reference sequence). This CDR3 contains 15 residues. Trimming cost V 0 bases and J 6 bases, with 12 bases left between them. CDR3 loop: CASSQDSRGGQPQHF. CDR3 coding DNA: TGTGCCAGCAGCCAAGATAGTAGGGGAGGTCAGCCCCAGCATTTT.

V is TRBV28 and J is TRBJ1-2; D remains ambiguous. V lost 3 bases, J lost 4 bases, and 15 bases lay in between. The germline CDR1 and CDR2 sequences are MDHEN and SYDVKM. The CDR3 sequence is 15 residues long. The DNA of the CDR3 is TGTGCCAGCAGTTTCGGCGGGGTTTCACTCTATGGCTACACCTTC. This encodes CASSFGGVSLYGYTF.

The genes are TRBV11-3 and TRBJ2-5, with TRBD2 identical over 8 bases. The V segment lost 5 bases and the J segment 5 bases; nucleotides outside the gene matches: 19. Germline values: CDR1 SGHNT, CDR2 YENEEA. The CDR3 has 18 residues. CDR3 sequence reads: CASSQSRAGGFNDETQYF. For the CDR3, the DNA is TGTGCCAGCAGCCAGAGCCGGGCGGGGGGTTTTAATGATGAGACCCAGTACTTC.

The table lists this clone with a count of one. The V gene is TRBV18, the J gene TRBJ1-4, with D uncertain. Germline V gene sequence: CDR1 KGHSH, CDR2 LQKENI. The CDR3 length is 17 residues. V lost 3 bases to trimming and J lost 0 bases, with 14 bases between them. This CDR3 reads CASSPTPPTATNEKLFF. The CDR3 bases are TGTGCCAGCTCACCCACCCCGCCCACAGCAACTAATGAAAAACTGTTTTTT.

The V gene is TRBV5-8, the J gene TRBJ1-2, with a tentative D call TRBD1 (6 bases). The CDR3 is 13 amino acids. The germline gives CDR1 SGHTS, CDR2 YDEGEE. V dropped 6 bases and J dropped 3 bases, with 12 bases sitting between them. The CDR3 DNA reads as TGTGCCAGCACCCGACAGGCAGACTATGGCTACACCTTC. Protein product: CASTRQADYGYTF.

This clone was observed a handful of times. In nucleotides, the CDR3 is TGTGCTAGTGGTTTGGTACAAGATACGCAGTATTTT. As protein: CASGLVQDTQYF. The V gene is TRBV12-5, the J gene TRBJ2-3; no definite D call. V gave up 0 bases and J gave up 5 bases, with 3 bases separating them. CDR3 size: 12 residues. Germline lookup yields CDR1 LGHNT and CDR2 FRNRAP. Combining the CDR3 with reference TRBV12-5 and TRBJ2-3 gives the whole variable domain DARVTQTPRHKVTEMGQEVTMRCQPILGHNTVFWYRQTMMQGLELLAYFRNRAPLDDSGMPKDRFSAEMPDATLATLKIQPSEPRDSAVYFCASGLVQDTQYFGPGTRLTVL.

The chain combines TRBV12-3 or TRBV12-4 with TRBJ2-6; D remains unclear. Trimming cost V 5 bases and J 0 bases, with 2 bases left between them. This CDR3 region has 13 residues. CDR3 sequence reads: CASSLSGANVLTF. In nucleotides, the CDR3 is TGTGCCAGCAGTCTCTCTGGGGCCAACGTCCTGACTTTC.

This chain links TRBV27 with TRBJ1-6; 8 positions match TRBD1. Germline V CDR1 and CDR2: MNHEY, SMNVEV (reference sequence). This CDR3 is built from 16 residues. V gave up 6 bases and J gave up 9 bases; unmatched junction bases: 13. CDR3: CASRPVGQGVSSPLHF. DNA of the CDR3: TGTGCCAGCAGACCGGTTGGACAGGGAGTGAGTTCACCCCTCCACTTT.

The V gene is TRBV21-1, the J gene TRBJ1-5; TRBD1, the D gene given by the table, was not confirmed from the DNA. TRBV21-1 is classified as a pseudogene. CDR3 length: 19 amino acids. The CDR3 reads CASSKVNINTGFCDQPQHF. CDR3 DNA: TGTGCCAGCAGCAAAGTGAACATAAATACAGGGTTCTGCGATCAGCCCCAGCATTTT.

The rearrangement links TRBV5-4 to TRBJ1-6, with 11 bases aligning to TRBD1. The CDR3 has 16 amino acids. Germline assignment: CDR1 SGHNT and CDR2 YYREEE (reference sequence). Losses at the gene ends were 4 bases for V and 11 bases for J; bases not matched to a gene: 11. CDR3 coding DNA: TGTGCCAGCAGCCCCCGGACAGGGGGCAACGAGCCACCCCTCCACTTT. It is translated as CASSPRTGGNEPPLHF.

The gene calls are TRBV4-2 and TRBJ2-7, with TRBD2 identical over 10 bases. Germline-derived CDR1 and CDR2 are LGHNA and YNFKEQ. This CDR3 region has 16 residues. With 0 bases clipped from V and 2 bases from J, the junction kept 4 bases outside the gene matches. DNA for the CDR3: TGTGCCAGCAGCCAAGATAGGACTAGCGGACCCTACGAGCAGTACTTC. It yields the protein CASSQDRTSGPYEQYF.

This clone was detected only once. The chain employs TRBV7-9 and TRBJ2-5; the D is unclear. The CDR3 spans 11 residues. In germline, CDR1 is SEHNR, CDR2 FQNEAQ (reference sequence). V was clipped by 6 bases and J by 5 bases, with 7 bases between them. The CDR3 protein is CASSSIETQYF. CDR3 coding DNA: TGTGCCAGCAGTTCAATCGAGACCCAGTACTTC.

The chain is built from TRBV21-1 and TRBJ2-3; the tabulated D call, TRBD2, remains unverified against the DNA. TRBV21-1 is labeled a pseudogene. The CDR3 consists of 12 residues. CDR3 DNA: TGTGCCAGCAGCAAAGAGCCAGATACGCAGTATTTT. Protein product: CASSKEPDTQYF.

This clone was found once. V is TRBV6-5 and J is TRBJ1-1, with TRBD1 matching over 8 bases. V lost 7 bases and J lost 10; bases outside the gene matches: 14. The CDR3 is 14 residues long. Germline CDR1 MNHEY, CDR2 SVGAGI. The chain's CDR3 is CASMMTGVTGAAFF. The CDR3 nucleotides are TGTGCCAGCATGATGACAGGGGTAACGGGCGCAGCTTTCTTT.